These 26 T cell receptor beta chains were all obtained from the same sample, sequenced in a study of technical replicates of blood from a handful of donors. The repertoire was sequenced with immunoSEQ multiplex PCR; TCRdb's copy has only in-frame clones and lacks some. The sample yields tens of thousands of clones, more than 90% seen once. Sequenced input: PBMCs. These receptors all come from a human donor in good health. Some clones in this sample may be carry-over from other donors' samples.

Only one count was recorded for this clone. The V and J genes are TRBV7-3 and TRBJ2-3; 8 bases match TRBD2. Germline CDR1 SGHTA, CDR2 FQGTGA. The trim removed 6 bases at V and 6 bases at J, leaving 11 bases unmatched. The CDR3 extends over 15 amino acids. The CDR3 DNA sequence: TGTGCCAGCAGTGACAAGCGGGGGCCCTTTGATACGCAGTATTTT. This sequence encodes CASSDKRGPFDTQYF.

The chain uses TRBV7-2 and TRBJ2-3; D is possibly TRBD1 (5 bases). V lost 2 bases and J 1 base, leaving 22 bases between the germline ends. Germline V gene data show CDR1 as SGHTA and CDR2 as FQGNSA. This CDR3 is built from 19 residues. CDR3 region: CASSLPIDSGPKRTDTQYF. CDR3 nucleotides: TGTGCCAGCAGCTTACCGATCGACAGTGGCCCTAAGCGCACAGATACGCAGTATTTT.

The table lists this clone with a count of one. The J gene is TRBJ2-1, the V gene TRBV5-1, with D uncertain. Germline loops: CDR1 SGHRS, CDR2 YFSETQ. The V end lost 3 bases, the J end lost 10 bases, and 14 bases lay between the germline ends. This CDR3 is built from 13 residues. The CDR3 spells CASSSPPLGEQFF. The CDR3 bases are TGCGCCAGCAGCTCCCCCCCCCTCGGGGAGCAGTTCTTC.

The chain recombines TRBV6-5 with TRBJ1-4; 7 positions match TRBD1. The CDR3 extends over 15 amino acids. Losses at the gene ends were 4 bases for V and 10 bases for J; bases not matched to a gene: 12. Germline V lookup: CDR1 MNHEY, CDR2 SVGAGI. For the CDR3, the DNA is TGTGCCAGCAGTTCAGGGGGGCTGGGCGCTGCAAAACTGTTTTTT. It yields the protein CASSSGGLGAAKLFF.

In this sample, this clone turned up a few times. The chain combines TRBV30 with TRBJ1-2; 7 bases align to TRBD1. The CDR3 loop spans 17 amino acids. Germline assignment: CDR1 GTSNPN and CDR2 SVGIG (reference sequence). Germline trimming cut 7 bases from V and 4 bases from J; bases unmatched to any gene: 21. CDR3 nucleotides: TGTGCCTCACTCGTCTCGGCAGGGGGTTTTGGGTCCTATGGCTACACCTTC. This encodes CASLVSAGGFGSYGYTF.

The CDR3 region has the DNA TGTGCCAGCAGCGCCACAGGGTCAACTGAAGCTTTCTTT. Translated: CASSATGSTEAFF. The chain has TRBV7-2 and TRBJ1-1; D may be TRBD1 (6 bases). The CDR3 spans 13 residues. In germline, CDR1 is SGHTA, CDR2 FQGNSA. The ends were cut back, 5 bases at V and 5 bases at J, with 12 bases in the middle.

Comments on this clone: The sample holds other DNA sequences that translate to the same CDR3. The V and J genes are TRBV7-2 and TRBJ2-7; 9 nucleotides align to TRBD2. This CDR3 is 14 amino acids long. Germline V gives CDR1 SGHTA, CDR2 FQGNSA. With V trimmed by 2 bases and J by 2 bases, 1 base remained unmatched. CDR3 nucleotides: TGTGCCAGCAGCTTACTAGCGGGGCCCTACGAGCAGTACTTC. This encodes CASSLLAGPYEQYF.

The rearrangement links TRBV5-1 to TRBJ2-2; perhaps TRBD2 as D (6 bases). V dropped 1 base and J dropped 10 bases, with 14 bases sitting between them. This CDR3 contains 14 residues. CDR1 and CDR2 from the germline V gene are SGHRS and YFSETQ. CDR3 protein: CASSLTSRGSELFF. The DNA for the CDR3 is TGCGCCAGCAGCTTGACTAGCCGAGGATCGGAGCTGTTTTTT.

The V and J genes are TRBV7-3 and TRBJ2-2; 8 bases agree with TRBD2. The trim removed 8 bases at V and 3 bases at J, leaving 5 bases unmatched. This CDR3 spans 14 amino acids. The germline V gene has CDR1 SGHTA and CDR2 FQGTGA. CDR3 region: CASRGGRDTGELFF. The CDR3 bases are TGTGCCAGCCGGGGGGGCCGTGACACCGGGGAGCTGTTTTTT.

Turning to this clone: The sample carries other DNA sequences with the same CDR3. The genes are TRBV5-1 and TRBJ2-7, with 7 bases fitting TRBD1. This CDR3 is 14 amino acids long. Germline V gene data show CDR1 as SGHRS and CDR2 as YFSETQ. The V gene end was trimmed by 0 bases and the J gene end by 2 bases; junction bases not matched to a gene: 2. The CDR3 sequence is CASSLGQGAYEQYF. DNA of the CDR3: TGCGCCAGCAGCTTGGGGCAGGGGGCCTACGAGCAGTACTTC.

The gene calls are TRBV10-3 and TRBJ2-6; D is perhaps TRBD1 (5 bases). The germline gives CDR1 ENHRY, CDR2 SYGVKD. Trimming left V 5 bases short and J 0 bases short, with 11 bases between. CDR3 length equals 16 residues. The CDR3 loop reads CAISSTELSGANVLTF. DNA of the CDR3: TGTGCCATCAGTTCGACAGAACTCTCTGGGGCCAACGTCCTGACTTTC.

This sequence joins TRBV5-8 and TRBJ2-2; TRBD1 matches 7 bases. J lost 5 bases, V lost 2 bases, and 3 bases had no gene match. The CDR3 is 14 amino acids. Germline values: CDR1 SGHTS, CDR2 YDEGEE. The CDR3 protein is CASSFLQGTGELFF. The DNA of the CDR3 is TGTGCCAGCAGCTTCCTACAGGGGACCGGGGAGCTGTTTTTT.

V usage is TRBV19 and J usage is TRBJ2-1; 8 nucleotides align to TRBD2. CDR1 LNHDA and CDR2 SQIVND come from the germline V gene (reference sequence). V was clipped by 8 bases and J by 6 bases; unmatched bases: 9. The CDR3 totals 14 residues. As DNA, the CDR3 is TGTGCCAGTTCGGGACTAGATCGTCCCAATGAGCAGTTCTTC. Translating gives CASSGLDRPNEQFF.

This clone was counted a single time. The chain links TRBV19 to TRBJ1-2; D not resolved. V shed 7 bases and J shed 7 bases, with 22 bases lying between them. The CDR3 contains 15 residues. Germline CDR1 reads LNHDA; CDR2 reads SQIVND (reference sequence). The CDR3 DNA reads as TGTGCCAGTACCCGCGGGAGAGACGGCCGCGGTGGCTACACCTTC. Amino acid sequence: CASTRGRDGRGGYTF.

The chain has TRBV19 and TRBJ2-3; 11 bases match TRBD2. CDR1 LNHDA and CDR2 SQIVND come from the germline V gene (reference sequence). The CDR3 loop spans 17 amino acids. The V gene end was trimmed by 4 bases and the J gene end by 4 bases; junction bases not matched to a gene: 10. The CDR3 DNA sequence: TGTGCCAGTAGTACTCCAGGACTAGCGGGTGGAGCAGATACGCAGTATTTT. It specifies CASSTPGLAGGADTQYF. Based on the CDR3 plus reference TRBV19 and TRBJ2-3, the full variable domain is DGGITQSPKYLFRKEGQNVTLSCEQNLNHDAMYWYRQDPGQGLRLIYYSQIVNDFQKGDIAEGYSVSREKKESFPLTVTSAQKNPTAFYLCASSTPGLAGGADTQYFGPGTRLTVL.

This chain joins TRBV7-9 and TRBJ2-1, with 9 bases lining up with TRBD1. CDR3 size: 14 residues. V lost 8 bases to trimming and J lost 8 bases; unmatched junction nucleotides: 10. Germline values: CDR1 SEHNR, CDR2 FQNEAQ (reference sequence). The CDR3 loop is CASAGTGRLDEQFF. The CDR3 DNA sequence: TGTGCCAGCGCCGGGACAGGGCGGTTGGATGAGCAGTTCTTC.

The chain is built from TRBV6-5 and TRBJ2-7, with a tentative D call TRBD2 (6 bases). Trimming cost V 0 bases and J 7 bases, with 7 bases left between them. The CDR3 runs to 12 residues. The germline V gene encodes CDR1 MNHEY and CDR2 SVGAGI. CDR3 nucleotides: TGTGCCAGCAGTTACTCGGGGGGAGAGCAGTACTTC. Protein product: CASSYSGGEQYF.

This sequence joins TRBV7-2 and TRBJ2-1; 8 bases map to TRBD1. The CDR3 is 17 residues long. Germline V lookup: CDR1 SGHTA, CDR2 FQGNSA. Trimming removed 1 base from V and 4 bases from J; junction bases left unmatched: 9. CDR3 sequence (DNA): TGTGCCAGCAGCTTAGGGGCCGGGACAGGTCTATACAATGAGCAGTTCTTC. Translated: CASSLGAGTGLYNEQFF. Full variable domain (rest looked up from reference TRBV7-2 and TRBJ2-1): GAGVSQSPSNKVTEKGKDVELRCDPISGHTALYWYRQSLGQGLEFLIYFQGNSAPDKSGLPSDRFSAERTGGSVSTLTIQRTQQEDSAVYLCASSLGAGTGLYNEQFFGPGTRLTVL.

The CDR3 nucleotides are TGTGCCAGCAGCTTTGCCCAGGAAACTGAAGCTTTCTTT. Protein sequence: CASSFAQETEAFF. This chain joins TRBV7-2 and TRBJ1-1; D is unresolved. The CDR3 extends over 13 amino acids. Germline V gene sequence: CDR1 SGHTA, CDR2 FQGNSA. Trimming cost V 3 bases and J 5 bases, with 10 bases left between them.

Comments on this clone: Possible read error: a much larger clone is one base away. Other DNA sequences within the sample encode an identical CDR3. This rearrangement joins TRBV6-1 to TRBJ2-7; the D gene is possibly TRBD2 (7 bases). V was pared by 4 bases and J by 1 base, with 14 bases between. The CDR3 extends over 15 amino acids. Germline CDR1 MNHNS, CDR2 SASEGT. CDR3 nucleotide sequence: TGTGCCAGCAGTGCCGAGGGGGGGAGTTCCTACGAGCAGTACTTC. This codes for CASSAEGGSSYEQYF.

This chain connects TRBV7-9 to TRBJ2-5; 8 nucleotides align to TRBD2. V lost 4 bases and J lost 5; bases outside the gene matches: 12. This CDR3 comprises 16 residues. CDR1 is SEHNR and CDR2 is FQNEAQ in the germline V gene (reference sequence). This chain's CDR3 is CASSSQTSGNVETQYF. The CDR3 DNA sequence: TGTGCCAGCAGCTCTCAAACTAGCGGTAATGTGGAGACCCAGTACTTC.

CDR3 residues: CASSSRQGDAKNIQYF. CDR3 in DNA: TGTGCCAGCAGCTCCCGACAGGGGGACGCCAAAAACATTCAGTACTTC. The rearrangement links TRBV5-4 to TRBJ2-4; 9 nucleotides agree with TRBD1. The germline CDR1 and CDR2 sequences are SGHNT and YYREEE (reference sequence). The CDR3 contains 16 residues. Trimming cost V 3 bases and J 1 base; bases outside gene matches: 5.

This clone was recorded only once. V usage is TRBV12-5 and J usage is TRBJ2-5; 7 bases align to TRBD2. The ends lost 6 bases at V and 5 bases at J; junction bases unmatched: 12. Germline lookup yields CDR1 LGHNT and CDR2 FRNRAP. This CDR3 contains 15 residues. The CDR3 is CASGQRDPRRETQYF. DNA of the CDR3: TGTGCTAGTGGCCAGCGGGACCCTAGAAGGGAGACCCAGTACTTC.

V gene TRBV20-1 combines with J gene TRBJ2-7; the D gene is possibly TRBD1 (5 bases). V was pared by 6 bases and J by 6 bases, with 12 bases between. This CDR3 has 11 residues. The V gene's germline CDR1 is DFQATT and CDR2 SNEGSKA (reference sequence). CDR3 nucleotide sequence: TGCAGTGCGCATCAGGGCCGCGAGCAGTACTTC. Translation: CSAHQGREQYF.

This clone was found a few times. V is TRBV13 and J is TRBJ2-7, with 10 bases that match TRBD1. V trimming: 4 bases; J trimming: 4 bases; junction bases outside the gene matches: 7. CDR1 PRHDT and CDR2 FYEKMQ come from the germline V gene (reference sequence). The CDR3 has 15 amino acids. DNA of the CDR3: TGTGCCAGCAGCTCAACCGGGACAGGGGCATACGAGCAGTACTTC. It specifies CASSSTGTGAYEQYF.

The V and J genes are TRBV6-1 and TRBJ2-2; 8 nucleotides align to TRBD1. The trim removed 8 bases at V and 6 bases at J, leaving 5 bases unmatched. The CDR3 loop spans 13 amino acids. Germline V lookup: CDR1 MNHNS, CDR2 SASEGT. DNA for the CDR3: TGTGCCAGCGACACCAGGGGGCCCGGGGAGCTGTTTTTT. Amino acid sequence: CASDTRGPGELFF.